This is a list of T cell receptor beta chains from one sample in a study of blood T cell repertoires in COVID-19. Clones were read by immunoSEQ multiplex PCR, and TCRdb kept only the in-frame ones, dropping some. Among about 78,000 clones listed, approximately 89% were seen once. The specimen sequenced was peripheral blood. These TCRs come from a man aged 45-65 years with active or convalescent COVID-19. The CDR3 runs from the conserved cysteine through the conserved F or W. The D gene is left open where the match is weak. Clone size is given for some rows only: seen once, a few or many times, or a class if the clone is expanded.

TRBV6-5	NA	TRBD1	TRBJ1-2	CASSLDRDYNYGYTF	TGTGCCAGCAGTTTGGACAGGGATTATAACTATGGCTACACCTTC
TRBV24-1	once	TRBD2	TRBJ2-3	CATRNGGAQDTQYF	TGTGCCACCAGAAACGGGGGGGCCCAAGATACGCAGTATTTT
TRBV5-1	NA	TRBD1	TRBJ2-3	CASSGGTGRDTQYF	TGCGCCAGCAGCGGCGGGACAGGGAGGGATACGCAGTATTTT
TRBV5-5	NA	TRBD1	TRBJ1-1	CASSTGQLDSEAFF	TGTGCCAGCAGCACGGGACAGCTCGACTCTGAGGCTTTCTTT
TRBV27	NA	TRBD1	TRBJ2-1	CASTADRGPYNEQFF	TGTGCCAGCACCGCGGACAGGGGCCCGTACAATGAGCAGTTCTTC
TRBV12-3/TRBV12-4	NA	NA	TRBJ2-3	CASSYSDTQYF	TGTGCCAGCAGTTACAGTGATACGCAGTATTTT
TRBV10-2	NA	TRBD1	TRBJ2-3	CASNTGAADTQYF	TGCGCCAGCAACACAGGGGCCGCAGATACGCAGTATTTT
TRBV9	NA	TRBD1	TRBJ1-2	CASSGQGAGNYGYTF	TGTGCCAGCAGCGGACAGGGGGCGGGTAACTATGGCTACACCTTC
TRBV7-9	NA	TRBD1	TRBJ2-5	CASSLDRAGGSGTQYF	TGTGCCAGCAGCTTAGATCGTGCAGGGGGCTCCGGGACCCAGTACTTC
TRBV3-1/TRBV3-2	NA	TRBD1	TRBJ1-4	CASSQVRGQRWEKLFF	TGTGCCAGCAGCCAAGTTCGGGGACAGAGATGGGAAAAACTGTTTTTT
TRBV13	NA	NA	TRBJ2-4	CASSPREGQRNIQYF	TGTGCCAGCAGCCCCCGTGAAGGACAGCGAAACATTCAGTACTTC
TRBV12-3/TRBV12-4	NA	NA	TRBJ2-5	CASSLEQLKTQYF	TGTGCCAGCAGTTTGGAACAGTTGAAGACCCAGTACTTC
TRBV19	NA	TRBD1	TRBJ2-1	CASSTGQGALDEQFF	TGTGCCAGTAGTACCGGACAGGGGGCGCTGGATGAGCAGTTCTTC
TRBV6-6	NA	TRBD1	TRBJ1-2	CASSSTGGNPYGYTF	TGTGCCAGCAGTTCTACAGGGGGCAATCCCTATGGCTACACCTTC
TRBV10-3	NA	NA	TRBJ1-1	CAISDQPGGTMNTEAFF	TGTGCCATCAGTGACCAACCGGGAGGTACCATGAACACTGAAGCTTTCTTT
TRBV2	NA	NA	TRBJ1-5	CASSEWGVSNQPQHF	TGTGCCAGCAGTGAATGGGGAGTTAGCAATCAGCCCCAGCATTTT
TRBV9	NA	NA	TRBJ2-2	CASSVRGSGGELFF	TGTGCCAGCAGCGTTAGGGGATCTGGCGGGGAGCTGTTTTTT
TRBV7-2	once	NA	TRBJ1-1	CASSLALTPEAFF	TGTGCCAGCAGCTTAGCGCTGACACCTGAAGCTTTCTTT
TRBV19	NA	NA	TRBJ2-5	CASSIGSGSQETQYF	TGTGCCAGTAGTATAGGGTCGGGTAGCCAAGAGACCCAGTACTTC
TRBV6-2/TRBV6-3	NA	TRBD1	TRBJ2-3	CASSPQGAGHATDTQYF	TGTGCCAGCAGCCCACAGGGGGCAGGTCATGCCACAGATACGCAGTATTTT
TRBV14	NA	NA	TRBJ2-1	CASSQARVKQFF	TGTGCCAGCAGCCAAGCGCGGGTAAAGCAGTTCTTC
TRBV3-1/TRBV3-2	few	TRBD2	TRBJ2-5	CASSFNSGGGETQYF	TGTGCCAGCAGCTTCAATAGCGGGGGGGGAGAGACCCAGTACTTC
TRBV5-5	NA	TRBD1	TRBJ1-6	CASSFEDREDSPLHF	TGTGCCAGCAGCTTTGAGGACAGGGAGGACTCACCCCTCCACTTT
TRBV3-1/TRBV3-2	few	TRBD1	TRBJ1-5	CASSQTGGDQPQHF	TGTGCCAGCAGCCAAACAGGGGGCGATCAGCCCCAGCATTTT
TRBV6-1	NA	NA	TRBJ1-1	CASSEPRTEAFF	TGTGCCAGCAGTGAACCCCGGACAGAAGCTTTCTTT
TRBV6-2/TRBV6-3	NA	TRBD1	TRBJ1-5	CASSYSRDRNQPQHF	TGTGCCAGCAGTTACTCGAGGGACAGAAATCAGCCCCAGCATTTT
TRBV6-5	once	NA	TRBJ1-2	CASTNRNYGYTF	TGTGCCAGCACAAACAGGAACTATGGCTACACCTTC
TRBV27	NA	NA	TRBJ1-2	CASTSNRANYGYTF	TGTGCCAGCACCTCAAATCGGGCTAACTATGGCTACACCTTC
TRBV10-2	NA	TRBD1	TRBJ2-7	CASSSDRLNEQYF	TGCGCCAGCAGTTCGGACAGGCTCAACGAGCAGTACTTC
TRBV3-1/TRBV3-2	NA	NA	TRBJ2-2	CASRAGSTGELFF	TGTGCCAGCAGGGCGGGATCCACCGGGGAGCTGTTTTTT
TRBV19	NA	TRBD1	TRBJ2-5	CASRTGGEETQYF	TGTGCCAGTAGGACAGGGGGCGAAGAGACCCAGTACTTC
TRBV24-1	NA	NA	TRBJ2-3	CATSARLAGTQYF	TGTGCCACCAGTGCCCGGCTAGCAGGAACGCAGTATTTT
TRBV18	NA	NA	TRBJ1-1	CASSKANTEAFF	TGTGCCAGCTCAAAAGCGAACACTGAAGCTTTCTTT
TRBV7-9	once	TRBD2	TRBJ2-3	CASSLGLAATDTQYF	TGTGCCAGCAGCTTGGGACTAGCGGCGACAGATACGCAGTATTTT
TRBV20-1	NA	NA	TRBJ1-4	CSASVPDRANEKLFF	TGCAGTGCTAGTGTCCCCGACAGAGCGAATGAAAAACTGTTTTTT
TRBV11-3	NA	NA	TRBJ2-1	CASSKRNTGADEQFF	TGTGCCAGCAGCAAGAGGAACACTGGGGCGGATGAGCAGTTCTTC
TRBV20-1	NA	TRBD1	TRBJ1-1	CSASVLGQGVSNEAFF	TGCAGTGCTAGTGTCTTGGGACAGGGGGTGAGTAATGAAGCTTTCTTT
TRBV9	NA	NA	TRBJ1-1	CASSGFGAENTEAFF	TGTGCCAGCAGCGGATTTGGGGCGGAGAACACTGAAGCTTTCTTT
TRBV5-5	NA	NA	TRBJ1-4	CASSSYSSTNEKLFF	TGTGCCAGCAGCTCCTACAGCTCTACTAATGAAAAACTGTTTTTT
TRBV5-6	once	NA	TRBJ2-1	CASSFINEQFF	TGTGCCAGCAGCTTTATTAATGAGCAGTTCTTC
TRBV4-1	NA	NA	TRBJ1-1	CASSQEGGYEAFF	TGCGCCAGCAGCCAAGAAGGAGGGTATGAAGCTTTCTTT
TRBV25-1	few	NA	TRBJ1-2	CASSEHTSGRDYGYTF	TGTGCCAGCAGTGAACACACCTCGGGCAGGGACTATGGCTACACCTTC
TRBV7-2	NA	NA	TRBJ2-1	CASSLMGGAVDEQFF	TGTGCCAGCAGCTTAATGGGGGGGGCTGTGGATGAGCAGTTCTTC
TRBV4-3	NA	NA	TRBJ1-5	CASSQNGGEGYQPQHF	TGCGCCAGCAGCCAAAACGGGGGGGAAGGGTATCAGCCCCAGCATTTT
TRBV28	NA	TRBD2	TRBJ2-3	CASSRTSGGADIDTQYF	TGTGCCAGCAGTAGGACTAGCGGGGGGGCCGATATAGATACGCAGTATTTT
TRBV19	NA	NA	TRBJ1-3	CASTQGRNTIYF	TGTGCCAGTACCCAGGGTCGAAACACCATATATTTT
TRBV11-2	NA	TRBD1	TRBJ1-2	CASSRWDRANYGYTF	TGTGCCAGCAGCCGCTGGGACAGAGCTAACTATGGCTACACCTTC
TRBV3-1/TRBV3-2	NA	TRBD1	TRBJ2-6	CASSLTGGAGANVLTF	TGTGCCAGCAGCCTTACAGGGGGCGCTGGGGCCAACGTCCTGACTTTC
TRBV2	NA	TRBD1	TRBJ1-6	CASRKTGANSPLHF	TGTGCCAGCAGAAAGACAGGGGCTAATTCACCCCTCCACTTT
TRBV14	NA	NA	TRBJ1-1	CASSQSRGGTEAFF	TGTGCCAGCAGCCAATCCAGGGGCGGCACTGAAGCTTTCTTT
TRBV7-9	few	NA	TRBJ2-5	CASSRWGGQETQYF	TGTGCCAGCAGCCGATGGGGCGGTCAAGAGACCCAGTACTTC
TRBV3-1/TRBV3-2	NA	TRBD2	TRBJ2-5	CASSFDSGGSETQYF	TGTGCCAGCAGCTTCGATAGCGGGGGTAGCGAGACCCAGTACTTC
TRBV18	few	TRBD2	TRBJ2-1	CASSPAGGRMSYNEQFF	TGTGCCAGCTCACCGGCGGGGGGCCGAATGTCCTACAATGAGCAGTTCTTC
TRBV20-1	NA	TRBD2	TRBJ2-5	CSASKLAGGTQETQYF	TGCAGTGCTAGTAAGCTAGCGGGGGGAACACAAGAGACCCAGTACTTC
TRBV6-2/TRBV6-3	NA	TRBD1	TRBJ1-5	CASSYRQGAQPQHF	TGTGCCAGCAGTTACCGACAGGGGGCTCAGCCCCAGCATTTT
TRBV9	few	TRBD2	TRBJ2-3	CASSPTSGYTDTQYF	TGTGCCAGCAGCCCCACTAGCGGATACACAGATACGCAGTATTTT
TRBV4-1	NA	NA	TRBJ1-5	CASRQLAGTNQPQHF	TGCGCCAGCAGACAACTGGCGGGAACCAATCAGCCCCAGCATTTT
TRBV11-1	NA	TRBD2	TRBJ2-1	CASSLPGLAANEQFF	TGTGCCAGCAGCTTACCCGGACTAGCCGCCAATGAGCAGTTCTTC
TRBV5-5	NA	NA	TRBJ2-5	CASSSNNRALETQYF	TGTGCCAGCAGCTCTAATAATCGCGCCCTAGAGACCCAGTACTTC
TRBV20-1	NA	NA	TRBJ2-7	CSARDADEQYF	TGCAGTGCTAGAGATGCGGACGAGCAGTACTTC